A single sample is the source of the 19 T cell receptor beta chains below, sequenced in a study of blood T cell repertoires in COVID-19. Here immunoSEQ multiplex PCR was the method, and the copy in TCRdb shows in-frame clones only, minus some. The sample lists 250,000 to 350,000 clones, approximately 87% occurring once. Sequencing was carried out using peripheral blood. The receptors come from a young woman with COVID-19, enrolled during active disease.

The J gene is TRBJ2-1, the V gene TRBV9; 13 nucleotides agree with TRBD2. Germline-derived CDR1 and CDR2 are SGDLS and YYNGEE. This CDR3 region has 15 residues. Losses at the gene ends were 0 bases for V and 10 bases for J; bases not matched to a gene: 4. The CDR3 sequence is CASSVDGTSGNEQFF. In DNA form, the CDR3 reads TGTGCCAGCAGCGTAGATGGGACTAGCGGGAACGAGCAGTTCTTC.

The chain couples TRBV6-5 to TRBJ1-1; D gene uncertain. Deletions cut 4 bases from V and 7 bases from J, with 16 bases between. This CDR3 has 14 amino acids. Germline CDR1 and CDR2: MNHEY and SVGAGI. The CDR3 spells CASSSGRGSGEAFF. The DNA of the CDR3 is TGTGCCAGCAGTTCGGGGAGAGGGTCTGGTGAAGCTTTCTTT.

In DNA, the CDR3 is TGTGCCAGTAGTTCCCGCGACAGGGGGCCCTTTACTGAAGCTTTCTTT. It encodes CASSSRDRGPFTEAFF. The chain carries TRBV19 and TRBJ1-1, with 10 bases aligning to TRBD1. The CDR3 is 16 residues long. V shed 5 bases, J shed 5 bases, and the junction held 11 bases outside the gene matches. In germline, CDR1 is LNHDA, CDR2 SQIVND (reference sequence).

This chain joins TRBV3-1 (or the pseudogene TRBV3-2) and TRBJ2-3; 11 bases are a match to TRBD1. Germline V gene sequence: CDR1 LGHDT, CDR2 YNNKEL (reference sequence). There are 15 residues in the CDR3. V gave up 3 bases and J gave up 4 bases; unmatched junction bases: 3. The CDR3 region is CASSHRTGGPDTQYF. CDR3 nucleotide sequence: TGTGCCAGCAGCCACCGGACAGGGGGCCCAGATACGCAGTATTTT.

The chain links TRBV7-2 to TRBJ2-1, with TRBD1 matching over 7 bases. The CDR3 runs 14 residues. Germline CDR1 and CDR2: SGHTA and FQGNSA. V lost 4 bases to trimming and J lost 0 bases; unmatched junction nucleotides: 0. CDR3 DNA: TGTGCCAGCAGCTGGGACAGCTCCTACAATGAGCAGTTCTTC. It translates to CASSWDSSYNEQFF.

The CDR3 region has the DNA TGTGCCAGCAGCCAAGACCCCCTCGATACGCAGTATTTT. Amino acids: CASSQDPLDTQYF. The rearrangement links TRBV4-2 to TRBJ2-3; D remains unclear. Trimming took 0 bases from V and 6 from J, leaving 7 bases between them. Germline V gene sequence: CDR1 LGHNA, CDR2 YNFKEQ. The CDR3 is 13 amino acids.

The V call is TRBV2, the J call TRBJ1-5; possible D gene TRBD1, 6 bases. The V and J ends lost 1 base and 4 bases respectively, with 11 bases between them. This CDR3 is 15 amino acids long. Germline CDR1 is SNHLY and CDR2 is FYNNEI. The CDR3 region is CASSEGGPTNQPQHF. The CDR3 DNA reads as TGTGCCAGCAGTGAAGGGGGGCCGACTAATCAGCCCCAGCATTTT.

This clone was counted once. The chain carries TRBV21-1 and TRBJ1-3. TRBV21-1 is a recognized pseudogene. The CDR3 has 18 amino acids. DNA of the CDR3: TGTGCCAGCAGCAAAGTATGGGAGGCCTGGCGGGGTGGAAACACCATATATTTT. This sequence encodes CASSKVWEAWRGGNTIYF.

The CDR3 loop is CASSEARVSNEKLFF. CDR3 in DNA: TGCGCCAGCAGTGAGGCCAGGGTATCTAATGAAAAACTGTTTTTT. V is TRBV10-2 and J is TRBJ1-4; TRBD1 might be the D (5 bases). The CDR3 is 15 amino acids. V dropped 2 bases and J dropped 3 bases, with 10 bases sitting between them. The germline V gene encodes CDR1 WSHSY and CDR2 SAAADI.

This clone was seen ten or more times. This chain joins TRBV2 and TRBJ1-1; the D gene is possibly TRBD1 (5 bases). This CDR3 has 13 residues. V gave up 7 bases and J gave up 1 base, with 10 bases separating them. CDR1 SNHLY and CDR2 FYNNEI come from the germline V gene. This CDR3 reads CASILDTNTEAFF. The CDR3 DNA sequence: TGTGCCAGCATCTTGGACACGAACACTGAAGCTTTCTTT.

CDR3 amino acids: CASSIRQGDYGYTF. The DNA of the CDR3 is TGTGCCAGTAGTATCCGACAGGGGGACTATGGCTACACCTTC. The rearrangement uses TRBV19 and TRBJ1-2; TRBD1 matches 9 bases. CDR1 is LNHDA, CDR2 SQIVND, per germline (reference sequence). Trimming cost V 3 bases and J 3 bases; bases outside gene matches: 2. The CDR3 runs 14 residues.

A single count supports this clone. The CDR3: CASSHRWTSGRADTQYF. In nucleotides, the CDR3 is TGTGCCAGCAGCCACCGGTGGACTAGCGGGAGGGCAGATACGCAGTATTTT. This chain connects TRBV7-8 to TRBJ2-3; 15 nucleotides agree with TRBD2. The germline V gene encodes CDR1 SGHVS and CDR2 FQNEAQ. The trim removed 5 bases at V and 4 bases at J, leaving 7 bases unmatched. The CDR3 totals 17 residues.

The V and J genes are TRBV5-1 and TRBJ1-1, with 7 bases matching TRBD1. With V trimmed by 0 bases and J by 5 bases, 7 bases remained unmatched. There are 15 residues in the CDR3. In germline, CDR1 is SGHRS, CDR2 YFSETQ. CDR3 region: CASSLEAGGRTEAFF. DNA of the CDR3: TGCGCCAGCAGCTTGGAGGCAGGGGGAAGGACTGAAGCTTTCTTT. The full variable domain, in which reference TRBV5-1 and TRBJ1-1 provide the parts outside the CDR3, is KAGVTQTPRYLIKTRGQQVTLSCSPISGHRSVSWYQQTPGQGLQFLFEYFSETQRNKGNFPGRFSGRQFSNSRSEMNVSTLELGDSALYLCASSLEAGGRTEAFFGQGTRLTVV.

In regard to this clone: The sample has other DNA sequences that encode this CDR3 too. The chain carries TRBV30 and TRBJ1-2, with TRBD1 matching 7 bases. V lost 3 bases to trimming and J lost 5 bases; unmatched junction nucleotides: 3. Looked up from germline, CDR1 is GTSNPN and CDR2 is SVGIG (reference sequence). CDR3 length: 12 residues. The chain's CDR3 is CAWSAGGYGYTF. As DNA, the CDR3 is TGTGCCTGGAGCGCAGGGGGGTATGGCTACACCTTC.

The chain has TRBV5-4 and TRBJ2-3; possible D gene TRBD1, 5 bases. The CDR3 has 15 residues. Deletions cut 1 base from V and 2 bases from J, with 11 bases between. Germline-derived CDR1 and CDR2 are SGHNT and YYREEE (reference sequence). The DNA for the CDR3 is TGTGCCAGCAGCTTGAGGCAGGGCGCCACAGATACGCAGTATTTT. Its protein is CASSLRQGATDTQYF.

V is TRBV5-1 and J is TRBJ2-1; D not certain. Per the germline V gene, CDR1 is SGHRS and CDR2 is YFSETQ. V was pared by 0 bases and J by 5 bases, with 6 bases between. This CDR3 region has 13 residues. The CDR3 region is CASSLDYHNEQFF. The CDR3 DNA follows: TGCGCCAGCAGCTTGGACTACCACAATGAGCAGTTCTTC.

The CDR3 sequence is CAAWDRGNEKLFF. As DNA, the CDR3 is TGTGCCGCCTGGGACAGGGGAAATGAAAAACTGTTTTTT. The gene calls are TRBV10-3 and TRBJ1-4; 10 nucleotides align to TRBD1. Trimming at V came to 11 bases and at J to 5 bases, leaving 5 bases not matched to a gene. In germline, CDR1 is ENHRY, CDR2 SYGVKD. This CDR3 comprises 13 residues.

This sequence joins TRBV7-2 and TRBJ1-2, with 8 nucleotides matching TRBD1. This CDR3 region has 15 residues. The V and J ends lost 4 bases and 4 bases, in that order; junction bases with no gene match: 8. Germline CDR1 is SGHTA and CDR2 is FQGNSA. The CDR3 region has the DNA TGTGCCAGCAGCTCCACAGGGGGGGAATCCTATGGCTACACCTTC. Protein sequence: CASSSTGGESYGYTF.

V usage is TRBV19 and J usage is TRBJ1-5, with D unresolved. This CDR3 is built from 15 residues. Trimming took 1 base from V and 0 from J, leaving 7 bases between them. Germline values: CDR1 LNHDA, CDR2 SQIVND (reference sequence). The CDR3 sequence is CASSIARFSNQPQHF. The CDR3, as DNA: TGTGCCAGTAGTATAGCCCGGTTTAGCAATCAGCCCCAGCATTTT.